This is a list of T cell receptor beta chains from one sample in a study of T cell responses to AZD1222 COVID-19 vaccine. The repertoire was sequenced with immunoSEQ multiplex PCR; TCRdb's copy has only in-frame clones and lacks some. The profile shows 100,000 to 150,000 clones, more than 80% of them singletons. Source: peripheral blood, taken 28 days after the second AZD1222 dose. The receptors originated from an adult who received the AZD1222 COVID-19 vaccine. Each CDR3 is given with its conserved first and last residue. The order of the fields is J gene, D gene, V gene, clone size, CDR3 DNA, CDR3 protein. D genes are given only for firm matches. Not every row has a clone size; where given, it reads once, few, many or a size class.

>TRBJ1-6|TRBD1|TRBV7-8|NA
TGTGCCAGCAGCTTATCAGGCCCAAAGACAGGGGCGAATTCACCCCTCCACTTT
CASSLSGPKTGANSPLHF
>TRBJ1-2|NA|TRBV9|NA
TGTGCCAGCAGCGTCCAGCAATATGGCTACACCTTC
CASSVQQYGYTF
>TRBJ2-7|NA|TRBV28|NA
TGTGCCAGCAGTTTAGCGCAGGGGCCCTCCTACGAGCAGTACTTC
CASSLAQGPSYEQYF
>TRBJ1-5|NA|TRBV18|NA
TGTGCCAGCTCACCGGGGCAGGCTAGCAATCAGCCCCAGCATTTT
CASSPGQASNQPQHF
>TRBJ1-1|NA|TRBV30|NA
TGTGCCTGGAGTGTACCAGGGTTATATTGGAACACTGAAGCTTTCTTT
CAWSVPGLYWNTEAFF
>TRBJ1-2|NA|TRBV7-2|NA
TGTGCCAGCAGCTCGCCCGCGGGGGGCGGTAACTATGGCTACACCTTC
CASSSPAGGGNYGYTF
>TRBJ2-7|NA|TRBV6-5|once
TGTGCCTCCACAGAAGGCCACGAGCAGTACTTC
CASTEGHEQYF
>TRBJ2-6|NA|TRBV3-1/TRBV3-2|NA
TGTGCCAGCAGCCAAGAAGCCCTGGACGCTGGGGCCAACGTCCTGACTTTC
CASSQEALDAGANVLTF
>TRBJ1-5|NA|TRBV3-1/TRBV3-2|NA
TGTGCCAGCAGCCAAGCCCATCTCCGGGGGGATAGCAATCAGCCCCAGCATTTT
CASSQAHLRGDSNQPQHF
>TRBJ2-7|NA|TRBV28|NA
TGTGCCAGCAGTTTTTATGGAGTCTACGAGCAGTACTTC
CASSFYGVYEQYF
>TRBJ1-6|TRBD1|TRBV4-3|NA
TGCGCCAGCAGCCCGGGACAGGGGGATGCCTCACCCCTCCACTTT
CASSPGQGDASPLHF
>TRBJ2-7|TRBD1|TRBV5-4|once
TGTGCCAGCAGCCCTGGGACAGGTAGCTCCTACGAGCAGTACTTC
CASSPGTGSSYEQYF
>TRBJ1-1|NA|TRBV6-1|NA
TGTGCCAGCAGTGAAGTGGCAGGGGCGGGAAACACTGAAGCTTTCTTT
CASSEVAGAGNTEAFF
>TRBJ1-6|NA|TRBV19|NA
TGTGCCAGTAGTAATCGTCGGAGCCAAAATTCACCCCTCCACTTT
CASSNRRSQNSPLHF
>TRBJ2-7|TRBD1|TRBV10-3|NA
TGTGCCATCAGTGCCGGACAGGTCTACGAGCAGTACTTC
CAISAGQVYEQYF
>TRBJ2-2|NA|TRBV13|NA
TGTGCCAGCAGCTTAGGTTCTACCGGGGAGCTGTTTTTT
CASSLGSTGELFF
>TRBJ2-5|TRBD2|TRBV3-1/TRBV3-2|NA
TGTGCCAGCAGGTCTAGCGGGGGGGCGGACGAGACCCAGTACTTC
CASRSSGGADETQYF
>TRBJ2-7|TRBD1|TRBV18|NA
TGTGCCAGCTCAACATCTCGGACAGGGGGGGGCGAGCAGTACTTC
CASSTSRTGGGEQYF
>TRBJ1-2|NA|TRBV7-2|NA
TGTGCCAGCAGCGAGGGGGGTAACTATGGCTACACCTTC
CASSEGGNYGYTF
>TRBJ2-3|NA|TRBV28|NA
TGTGCCAGCAGACAAAGGTCGGGCCATCGCACAGATACGCAGTATTTT
CASRQRSGHRTDTQYF
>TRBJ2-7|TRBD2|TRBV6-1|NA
TGTGCCAGCAGTGAAGGACGCGGGGGGGGAACAAGCGAGCAGTACTTC
CASSEGRGGGTSEQYF
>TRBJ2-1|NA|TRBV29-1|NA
TGCAGCGTTGATACCGGGGAAAGATTTTTACACAATGAGCAGTTCTTC
CSVDTGERFLHNEQFF
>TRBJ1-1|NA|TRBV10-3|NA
TGTGCCACCCGGAACGACCCGAACACTGAAGCTTTCTTT
CATRNDPNTEAFF
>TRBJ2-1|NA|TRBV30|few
TGTGCCTGGAGTGTAGGGTTCAGATGGTTCTTC
CAWSVGFRWFF
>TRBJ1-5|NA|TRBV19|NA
TGTGCCAGTAAACCGTCCGGGTACCTGGGCGGCAATCAGCCCCAGCATTTT
CASKPSGYLGGNQPQHF
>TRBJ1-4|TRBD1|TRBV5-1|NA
TGCGCCAGCAGCTTGGCCCCAGGGGGTGAAAAACTGTTTTTT
CASSLAPGGEKLFF
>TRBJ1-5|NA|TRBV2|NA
TGTGCCAGCAGTGGGCCAGGGAGGAGCAATCAGCCCCAGCATTTT
CASSGPGRSNQPQHF
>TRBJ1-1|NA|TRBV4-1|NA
TGCGCCAGCAGCCACAAGGACGGGTGGGACACTGAAGCTTTCTTT
CASSHKDGWDTEAFF
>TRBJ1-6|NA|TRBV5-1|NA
TGCGCCAGCAGCTTCCGAGGGGAGCTGGAAGTTTCACCCCTCCACTTT
CASSFRGELEVSPLHF
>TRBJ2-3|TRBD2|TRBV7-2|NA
TGTGCCAGCAGCTTAGATCGGGGTGGACTAGCGATAGATACGCAGTATTTT
CASSLDRGGLAIDTQYF
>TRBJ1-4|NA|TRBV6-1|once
TGTGCCAGCAGTGAAGCGGGGGGTCGACGGGTCATAGGCTTT
CASSEAGGRRVIGF
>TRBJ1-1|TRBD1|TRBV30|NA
TGTGCCTGGAGTGTCGGGACAGGGGGGGTCTCAGCTTTCTTT
CAWSVGTGGVSAFF
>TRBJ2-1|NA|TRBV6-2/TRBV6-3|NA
TGTGCCAGCAGTTTTCTGGTCTCCTACAATGAGCAGTTCTTC
CASSFLVSYNEQFF
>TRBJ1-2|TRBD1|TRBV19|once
TGTGCCAGTAAGGGGTCGGGGACAGAAGACTATGGCTACACCTTC
CASKGSGTEDYGYTF
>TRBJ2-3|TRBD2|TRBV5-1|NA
TGCGCCAGCAAGCGGGGGGCTAGCACAGATACGCAGTATTTT
CASKRGASTDTQYF
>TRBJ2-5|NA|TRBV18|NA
TGTGCCAGCTCACCCTCGTGGGGGGCGGAGGAGACCCAGTACTTC
CASSPSWGAEETQYF
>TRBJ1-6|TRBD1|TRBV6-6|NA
TGTGCCAGCAGCCAGGGGGAAAAATCACCCCTCCACTTT
CASSQGEKSPLHF
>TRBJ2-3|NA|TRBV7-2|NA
TGTGCCAGCAGCCCACCGGGGACTTACAGCACAGATACGCAGTATTTT
CASSPPGTYSTDTQYF
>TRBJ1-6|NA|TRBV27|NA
TGTGCCAGCAGTCCCCTTTGGGGCGGGTCCTATAATTCACCCCTCCACTTT
CASSPLWGGSYNSPLHF
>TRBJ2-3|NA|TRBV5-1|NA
TGCGCCAGCAGCACTACTTCATTCACAGATACGCAGTATTTT
CASSTTSFTDTQYF
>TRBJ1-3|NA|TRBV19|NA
TGTGCCAGTAACCGGGCGTTTACTGGAAACACCATATATTTT
CASNRAFTGNTIYF
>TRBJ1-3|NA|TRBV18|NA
TGTGCCAGCTCACCCAGGGTAGACTACCTCTCTGGAAACACCATATATTTT
CASSPRVDYLSGNTIYF
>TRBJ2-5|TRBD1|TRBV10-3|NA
TGTGCCATCAGTGTACGAACAGGGGCGGAAGAGACCCAGTACTTC
CAISVRTGAEETQYF
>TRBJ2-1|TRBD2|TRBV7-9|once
TGTGCCAGCAGCTTAGGGACTAGCGGGGGAAAGGATGAGCAGTTCTTC
CASSLGTSGGKDEQFF
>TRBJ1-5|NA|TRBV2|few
TGTGCCAGCAGCCCGACAGCGAACAATCAGCCCCAGCATTTT
CASSPTANNQPQHF
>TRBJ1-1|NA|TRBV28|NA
TGTGCCAGTAGGGGGTCAGAAGGTCAGGGCAACACTGAAGCTTTCTTT
CASRGSEGQGNTEAFF
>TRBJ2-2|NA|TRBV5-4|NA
TGTGCCAGCAGCGGACCATATAGGGAAAGGGAGGACACCGGGGAGCTGTTTTTT
CASSGPYREREDTGELFF
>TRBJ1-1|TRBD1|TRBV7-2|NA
TGTGCCAGCAGAACACAGGGGGACACTGAAGCTTTCTTT
CASRTQGDTEAFF
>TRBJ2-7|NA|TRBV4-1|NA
TGCGCCAGCAGGACGCGTTACGAGCAGTACTTC
CASRTRYEQYF
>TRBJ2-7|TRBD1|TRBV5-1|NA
TGCGCCAGCAGCTTGCGCAGGGGGTACGAGCAGTACTTC
CASSLRRGYEQYF
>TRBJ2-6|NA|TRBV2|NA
TGTGCCAGCAGTCCTAGGGGCTCTGGGGCCAACGTCCTGACTTTC
CASSPRGSGANVLTF
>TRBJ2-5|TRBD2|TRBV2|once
TGTGCCAGCAGGACTGGGACTAGCGGGCCCCTCGGGACCCAGTACTTC
CASRTGTSGPLGTQYF
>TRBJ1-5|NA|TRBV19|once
TGTGCCAGTATAGACAGAGATGGCTACAGCAATCAGCCCCAGCATTTT
CASIDRDGYSNQPQHF
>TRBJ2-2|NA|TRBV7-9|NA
TGTGCCAGCAGCCCCGGGACAAAGAACACCGGGGAGCTGTTTTTT
CASSPGTKNTGELFF
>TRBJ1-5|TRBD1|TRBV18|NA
TGTGCCAGCTCACCAATGACAGGGGATCAGCCCCAGCATTTT
CASSPMTGDQPQHF